Below are 20 T cell receptor beta chains sequenced from a single sample in a study of blood T cell repertoires in COVID-19 (dated by TCRdb to 2018 to 2021). The method behind the library was the immunoSEQ multiplex PCR assay. TCRdb obtained this table from immuneACCESS and retained in-frame rearrangements with V and J assigned. These tables miss some clones; where compared with another copy, unresolved V genes account for less than half of the shortfall, and the remainder is unexplained. This sample holds 150,000 to 200,000 clones; roughly 77% were observed only once. The ten largest clonotypes hold 11% of the sample. Sequencing input: peripheral blood. The receptor set was obtained from a human donor in a cohort sampled during active COVID-19.

The chain couples TRBV15 to TRBJ1-2; TRBD1 agrees at 7 bases. V dropped 3 bases and J dropped 2; count of bases not matched to a gene: 12. Germline assignment: CDR1 LNHNV and CDR2 YYDKDF (reference sequence). The CDR3 totals 17 residues. CDR3 nucleotide sequence: TGTGCCACCAGCAGTAGTTTTAGGGGGCTTAGGAACTATGGCTACACCTTC. This translates into CATSSSFRGLRNYGYTF.

The chain links TRBV6-5 to TRBJ2-7; 10 bases line up with TRBD1. Germline V gene sequence: CDR1 MNHEY, CDR2 SVGAGI. This CDR3 is built from 16 residues. V trimming: 3 bases; J trimming: 4 bases; junction bases outside the gene matches: 9. The CDR3: CASSYLRQGAGYEQYF. Written as DNA, the CDR3 is TGTGCCAGCAGTTATCTGCGACAGGGGGCCGGGTACGAGCAGTACTTC.

The chain recombines TRBV5-4 with TRBJ2-7; no reliable D call. CDR3 length: 13 amino acids. V was clipped by 0 bases and J by 2 bases, with 6 bases between them. Germline V gene lookup returns CDR1 SGHNT and CDR2 YYREEE (reference sequence). The CDR3 DNA follows: TGTGCCAGCAGCTTGGCCGGTACCTACGAGCAGTACTTC. It translates to CASSLAGTYEQYF.

The chain carries TRBV5-6 and TRBJ2-7; the D gene is possibly TRBD2 (5 bases). Germline CDR1 reads SGHDT; CDR2 reads YYEEEE. This CDR3 region has 16 residues. The V gene lost 1 base and the J gene lost 4 bases, with 18 bases spanning the gap. The CDR3 loop is CASSLWLSAVRYEQYF. The CDR3 DNA is TGTGCCAGCAGCTTGTGGTTGTCAGCGGTGCGGTACGAGCAGTACTTC.

This chain connects TRBV6-2 or TRBV6-3 to TRBJ2-1; TRBD1 matches 9 bases. The CDR3 is 18 residues long. The germline gives CDR1 MNHEY, CDR2 SVGEGT. V lost 5 bases, J lost 5 bases, and 16 bases stayed unmatched. CDR3 coding DNA: TGTGCCAGCAGTCAGGGGGACAGGGCTATACATGCGAACAATGAGCAGTTCTTC. Translating gives CASSQGDRAIHANNEQFF.

V gene TRBV30 combines with J gene TRBJ1-6; a weak D match, TRBD1 (6 bases). This CDR3 is 13 amino acids long. Trimming removed 3 bases at V and 9 bases at J, with 12 bases between. CDR1 is GTSNPN, CDR2 SVGIG, per germline (reference sequence). CDR3: CAWRENRASPLHF. The CDR3 DNA reads as TGTGCCTGGAGAGAGAACAGGGCTTCACCCCTCCACTTT.

The CDR3 sequence: CASSFGGLGSGELFF. CDR3 nucleotide sequence: TGTGCCAGCAGCTTCGGGGGGTTAGGTTCCGGGGAGCTGTTTTTT. The chain couples TRBV7-8 to TRBJ2-2, with TRBD2 identical over 7 bases. Germline-derived CDR1 and CDR2 are SGHVS and FQNEAQ. CDR3 length equals 15 residues. The junction had 7 bases not matched to a gene; V was cut back by 3 bases and J by 6 bases.

The sample holds a few counts of this clone. The rearrangement joins TRBV7-6 to TRBJ1-3, with D possibly matching TRBD1 (6 bases). The V end lost 5 bases, the J end lost 0 bases, and 14 bases lay between the germline ends. From germline, CDR1 is SGHVS and CDR2 FNYEAQ. CDR3 length equals 16 residues. For the CDR3, the DNA is TGTGCCAGCAGCCTTGACAGGACGAGCTCTGGAAACACCATATATTTT. Its translation is CASSLDRTSSGNTIYF.

The rearrangement uses TRBV5-1 and TRBJ2-7, with D maybe TRBD2 (7 bases). The CDR3 has 15 residues. Trimming took off 3 bases at V and 7 bases at J, with 20 bases between the two ends. Germline assignment: CDR1 SGHRS and CDR2 YFSETQ. The DNA for the CDR3 is TGCGCCAGCAGCTCTGAGGTGCGGGGGCCCTTTGAGCAGTACTTC. It translates to CASSSEVRGPFEQYF.

The chain is built from TRBV27 and TRBJ1-2; 7 nucleotides match TRBD1. Trimming cost V 5 bases and J 7 bases; bases outside gene matches: 10. The length of the CDR3 is 14 residues. The germline CDR1 and CDR2 sequences are MNHEY and SMNVEV (reference sequence). CDR3 bases: TGTGCCAGCAGTCCAGAAGACAGGGAGGTTGGCTACACCTTC. It is translated as CASSPEDREVGYTF.

The rearrangement joins TRBV2 to TRBJ1-1; the D gene is possibly TRBD1 (5 bases). V lost 0 bases and J 3 bases, leaving 14 bases between the germline ends. The CDR3 covers 16 residues. Germline V lookup: CDR1 SNHLY, CDR2 FYNNEI. The CDR3 loop reads CASSEALQGGDTEAFF. Here the CDR3 DNA reads TGTGCCAGCAGTGAAGCGCTTCAGGGCGGCGACACTGAAGCTTTCTTT. The full variable domain, completed using reference TRBV2 and TRBJ1-1, is EPEVTQTPSHQVTQMGQEVILRCVPISNHLYFYWYRQILGQKVEFLVSFYNNEISEKSEIFDDQFSVERPDGSNFTLKIRSTKLEDSAMYFCASSEALQGGDTEAFFGQGTRLTVV.

The chain recombines TRBV2 with TRBJ2-3; 13 positions match TRBD2. Germline V gene lookup returns CDR1 SNHLY and CDR2 FYNNEI. The ends lost 4 bases at V and 4 bases at J; junction bases unmatched: 2. The CDR3 has 15 residues. The CDR3 DNA follows: TGTGCCAGCAGTGGTACTAGCGGGGGGGCAGATACGCAGTATTTT. Translation: CASSGTSGGADTQYF.

In the case of this clone: At one end, the junction sequence differs from germline, possibly due to a read error. The chain uses TRBV7-7 and TRBJ2-1, with a possible D match to TRBD1 (5 bases). Germline V CDR1 and CDR2: SSHAT, FNYEAQ (reference sequence). The CDR3 extends over 14 amino acids. The CDR3 is CASSPRGRYNEQFF. The DNA of the CDR3 is TGTGCTAGCAGCCCTAGGGGCAGGTACAATGAGCAGTTCTTC.

The genes are TRBV19 and TRBJ2-1, with 11 positions matching TRBD2. Germline V gives CDR1 LNHDA, CDR2 SQIVND (reference sequence). The CDR3 consists of 15 residues. V lost 7 bases and J lost 8; bases outside the gene matches: 10. This CDR3 reads CASTLGSGGADEQFF. CDR3 nucleotides: TGTGCCAGTACCCTCGGTAGCGGGGGGGCCGATGAGCAGTTCTTC.

This clone was seen more than once but under ten times. The rearrangement joins TRBV7-2 to TRBJ1-4; TRBD1 matches 7 bases. Germline CDR1 is SGHTA and CDR2 is FQGNSA. The CDR3 is made up of 13 amino acids. V trimming: 4 bases; J trimming: 8 bases; junction bases outside the gene matches: 4. The CDR3 coding sequence is TGTGCCAGCAGCTCGACAGGGAGAGAAAAACTGTTTTTT. It encodes CASSSTGREKLFF.

The chain recombines TRBV19 with TRBJ1-1, with 8 bases fitting TRBD1. V was clipped by 3 bases and J by 1 base; unmatched bases: 7. Germline values: CDR1 LNHDA, CDR2 SQIVND (reference sequence). The CDR3 sequence is 16 residues long. The CDR3 DNA reads TGTGCCAGTAGTATGGTCAGGGGGCTAGGGAACACTGAAGCTTTCTTT. This codes for CASSMVRGLGNTEAFF.

J is TRBJ2-7 and V is TRBV6-5; TRBD1 might be the D (6 bases). CDR1 and CDR2 from the germline V gene are MNHEY and SVGAGI. The V end was cut by 6 bases, the J end by 6 bases, with 15 bases between. The CDR3 consists of 13 residues. The CDR3 nucleotides read TGTGCCAGCAGAACGCACAGGGAGAGCGAGCAGTACTTC. Translated: CASRTHRESEQYF.

This clone appeared a single time. The chain uses TRBV19 and TRBJ1-2, with 7 bases that match TRBD1. The CDR3 sequence is 14 residues long. CDR1 and CDR2 (germline): LNHDA, SQIVND (reference sequence). After removal of 1 base from V and 4 bases from J, the junction contained 3 bases not matched to a gene. The DNA of the CDR3 is TGTGCCAGTAGTATAGCGGCAGGGGGCTATGGCTACACCTTC. As protein: CASSIAAGGYGYTF.

This clone has more than one count but fewer than ten. For the CDR3, the DNA is TGTGCCAGCAGCAGGACAGTGGGCACTGAAGCTTTCTTT. The encoded protein is CASSRTVGTEAFF. This chain joins TRBV11-3 and TRBJ1-1, with D possibly TRBD1 on 6 matching bases. Germline V gene data show CDR1 as SGHNT and CDR2 as YENEEA. This CDR3 comprises 13 residues. The V end lost 5 bases, the J end lost 4 bases, and 11 bases lay between the germline ends.

The chain uses TRBV18 and TRBJ1-2; possibly TRBD1 for D (5 bases). The CDR3 is made up of 15 amino acids. Deletions cut 2 bases from V and 4 bases from J, with 14 bases between. Germline V gives CDR1 KGHSH, CDR2 LQKENI. CDR3 in DNA: TGTGCCAGCTCACCAGAAGGCAGGGCCAGCTATGGCTACACCTTC. It encodes CASSPEGRASYGYTF.